The 12 T cell receptor beta chains below all came from one sample that was sequenced in a study of blood T cell repertoires in COVID-19. TCRdb keeps only in-frame clones here, not all; method: immunoSEQ multiplex PCR. Of some 140,000 clones listed, about four fifths are singletons. The material sequenced was PBMCs or T cells enriched from blood (not recorded which). These receptor sequences come from a man in his forties with acute COVID-19.

This clone was seen a handful of times. The rearrangement joins TRBV27 to TRBJ2-7, with 9 bases matching TRBD2. The V gene's germline CDR1 is MNHEY and CDR2 SMNVEV (reference sequence). V gave up 3 bases and J gave up 2 bases; unmatched junction bases: 2. This CDR3 has 14 residues. CDR3 in DNA: TGTGCCAGCAGTTTCCTAGCGGGGCCCTACGAGCAGTACTTC. Translation: CASSFLAGPYEQYF.

The chain is built from TRBV2 and TRBJ1-1, with a possible D match to TRBD1 (6 bases). The germline gives CDR1 SNHLY, CDR2 FYNNEI. CDR3 length equals 19 residues. V lost 4 bases to trimming and J lost 0 bases, with 24 bases between them. The CDR3 bases are TGTGCCAGCAGTGGTCAGGGGCTGGAGTGGGGGAACCTGAACACTGAAGCTTTCTTT. It is translated as CASSGQGLEWGNLNTEAFF.

The chain carries TRBV3-1 (or the pseudogene TRBV3-2) and TRBJ2-5, with 7 positions matching TRBD2. The ends lost 2 bases at V and 3 bases at J; junction bases unmatched: 3. The CDR3 sequence is 14 residues long. The germline CDR1 and CDR2 sequences are LGHDT and YNNKEL (reference sequence). CDR3 region: CASSQSGGEETQYF. The CDR3 coding sequence is TGTGCCAGCAGCCAAAGTGGGGGGGAAGAGACCCAGTACTTC.

This chain joins TRBV4-3 and TRBJ1-1, with no clear D. Germline CDR1 reads LGHNA; CDR2 reads YSLEER. CDR3 length: 17 amino acids. Trimming shortened V by 0 bases and J by 0 bases, and 14 bases separated the two germline ends. The CDR3: CASSQDRELLMNTEAFF. In DNA form, the CDR3 reads TGCGCCAGCAGCCAAGATCGGGAGCTCCTCATGAACACTGAAGCTTTCTTT.

J is TRBJ2-1 and V is TRBV10-3, with TRBD2 matching 10 bases. Trimming removed 1 base from V and 8 bases from J; junction bases left unmatched: 5. Germline values: CDR1 ENHRY, CDR2 SYGVKD. The CDR3 consists of 15 residues. This chain's CDR3 is CAISEWVAGGDEQFF. CDR3 nucleotides: TGTGCCATCAGTGAGTGGGTAGCGGGAGGTGATGAGCAGTTCTTC.

This clone showed up just a few times. This chain links TRBV19 with TRBJ1-5; 9 nucleotides agree with TRBD1. Germline CDR1 reads LNHDA; CDR2 reads SQIVND (reference sequence). CDR3 size: 15 residues. Losses at the gene ends were 5 bases for V and 5 bases for J; bases not matched to a gene: 7. CDR3 nucleotide sequence: TGTGCCAGTAGTTTGGGGACAGGGTCGTATCAGCCCCAGCATTTT. It yields the protein CASSLGTGSYQPQHF.

This rearrangement joins TRBV5-4 to TRBJ2-3; 7 nucleotides match TRBD2. Trimming at V came to 4 bases and at J to 1 base, leaving 12 bases not matched to a gene. Per the germline V gene, CDR1 is SGHNT and CDR2 is YYREEE (reference sequence). This CDR3 spans 17 amino acids. The CDR3 region has the DNA TGTGCCAGCAGCATACGAGGGCTAGCGGTACGCACAGATACGCAGTATTTT. It translates to CASSIRGLAVRTDTQYF.

This clone was seen once. The rearrangement uses TRBV10-1 and TRBJ2-1; D is possibly TRBD2 (5 bases). Trimming removed 0 bases at V and 0 bases at J, with 6 bases between. Germline V lookup: CDR1 WNHNN, CDR2 SYGVQD (reference sequence). The CDR3 is made up of 15 amino acids. The CDR3 DNA sequence: TGCGCCAGCAGTGAGTCACGGGGCTCCTACAATGAGCAGTTCTTC. It is translated as CASSESRGSYNEQFF.

J is TRBJ2-1 and V is TRBV7-9; D uncertain. The CDR3 is 12 residues long. The germline V gene encodes CDR1 SEHNR and CDR2 FQNEAQ (reference sequence). Trimming stripped 2 bases from V and 5 bases from J, with 4 bases between. The CDR3 reads CASSLTDNEQFF. The CDR3 nucleotides are TGTGCCAGCAGCTTAACTGACAATGAGCAGTTCTTC.

The V gene is TRBV19, the J gene TRBJ1-1, with 8 positions matching TRBD1. Germline V lookup: CDR1 LNHDA, CDR2 SQIVND (reference sequence). This CDR3 region has 17 residues. Trimming cost V 3 bases and J 4 bases; bases outside gene matches: 13. DNA of the CDR3: TGTGCCAGTAGTATTGGCAGGGGGCGCGTTGAGGGCACTGAAGCTTTCTTT. It specifies CASSIGRGRVEGTEAFF.

V gene TRBV28 combines with J gene TRBJ1-6, with 7 positions matching TRBD1. Unmatched junction bases numbered 6, after V lost 6 bases and J lost 16 bases. The CDR3 is made up of 11 amino acids. Looked up from germline, CDR1 is MDHEN and CDR2 is SYDVKM. The CDR3, as DNA: TGTGCCAGCAGCCACAGACAGGGACTCCACTTT. As protein: CASSHRQGLHF.

This chain connects TRBV3-1 (or the pseudogene TRBV3-2) to TRBJ2-7, with 8 bases lining up with TRBD1. Germline assignment: CDR1 LGHDT and CDR2 YNNKEL (reference sequence). This CDR3 has 16 amino acids. V lost 3 bases to trimming and J lost 0 bases; unmatched junction nucleotides: 7. The CDR3 region is CASSQGGTGLSYEQYF. CDR3 sequence (DNA): TGTGCCAGCAGCCAGGGCGGGACAGGTCTCTCCTACGAGCAGTACTTC.